This is a list of T cell receptor beta chains from one sample in a study of tumor and adjacent non-tumor tissue in lung cancer. One entry per CDR3 protein, called by TCRdb with MiXCR from the multiplex PCR reads. The sample consists of 60,000 to 70,000 distinct CDR3 sequences, around three quarters of them appearing once. Sample: distant non-tumor lung tissue. All receptors derive from a man in his 60s with non-small cell lung cancer. Both conserved end residues are part of each CDR3. Fields, in order: clone size, D gene, J gene, V gene, CDR3 protein, CDR3 DNA. D genes are given only for firm matches. Clone size is stated in some rows and not others, as once, few, many or a class when expanded.

>.|.|TRBJ2-7|TRBV4-2
CASSQEETGASYEQYF
TGTGCCAGTAGCCAAGAAGAGACGGGAGCGTCCTACGAGCAGTACTTC
>.|.|TRBJ2-1|TRBV11-2
CTSSVPASGLNEQFF
TGTACCAGCAGCGTACCCGCTTCTGGGTTAAATGAGCAGTTCTTC
>many|.|TRBJ2-7|TRBV5-6
CASSPLRARSWLSYEQYF
TGTGCCAGCAGCCCGCTCCGGGCGCGGAGCTGGCTTTCCTACGAGCAGTACTTC
>many|TRBD1|TRBJ2-1|TRBV5-1
CASSSGTGANEQFF
TGCGCCAGCAGCTCCGGGACAGGGGCGAATGAGCAGTTCTTC
>.|TRBD1|TRBJ1-1|TRBV20-1
CSTRPYNRGIEAFF
TGCAGTACTAGACCCTACAACAGGGGGATTGAAGCTTTCTTT
>.|.|TRBJ2-3|TRBV29-1
CSVDTTGKRVADTQYF
TGCAGCGTCGATACAACCGGGAAAAGGGTCGCAGATACGCAGTATTTT
>once|.|TRBJ1-1|TRBV29-1
CSASLGPNTEAFF
TGCAGCGCCTCTCTCGGACCCAACACTGAAGCTTTCTTT
>.|TRBD1|TRBJ1-4|TRBV6-6
CGSNSRGQLEKLFF
TGTGGCAGCAATTCCAGGGGGCAGCTTGAAAAACTGTTTTTT
>.|.|TRBJ1-4|TRBV4-2
CASSQDRGAELFF
TGTGCCAGCAGCCAAGATCGGGGGGCGGAACTGTTTTTT
>.|.|TRBJ2-2|TRBV14
CASSQDSAACWGIGEQFF
TGTGCCAGCAGCCAAGACTCGGCTGCCTGTTGGGGAATCGGGGAGCAGTTTTTT
>.|.|TRBJ2-3|TRBV29-1
CSDPRGQVLSTDTQYF
TGCAGCGATCCCCGAGGTCAGGTTTTAAGCACAGATACGCAGTATTTT
>many|.|TRBJ2-5|TRBV30
CAWRDRLVIQETQYF
TGTGCCTGGAGGGACCGGTTAGTGATACAAGAGACCCAGTACTTC
>once|.|TRBJ2-3|TRBV4-1
CVSSREMPADTQYF
TGTGTCAGCAGCCGAGAGATGCCCGCAGATACGCAGTATTTT
>.|.|TRBJ2-2|TRBV11-3
CAGSLIPNTGELFF
TGTGCCGGCAGCTTAATTCCAAACACAGGGGAGCTGTTTTTT
>.|TRBD2|TRBJ2-5|TRBV7-9
CASNFSSGRALGETQYF
TGTGCCAGCAACTTTTCGAGTGGGAGGGCCCTGGGGGAGACCCAGTACTTC
>.|TRBD1|TRBJ2-7|TRBV6-5
CAIRDTGGGYEQYF
TGTGCCATAAGAGATACAGGGGGCGGGTACGAGCAGTACTTC
>.|TRBD1|TRBJ1-2|TRBV6-5
CANSRQGGYNYGYTF
TGTGCCAACAGTCGACAGGGTGGGTATAACTATGGTTACACCTTC
>.|.|TRBJ2-1|TRBV20-1
CSARGSNNEQFF
TGTAGTGCTAGGGGATCGAACAACGAGCAGTTCTTC
>.|TRBD2|TRBJ2-4|TRBV6-6
CASRVTSGTAYNIQYF
TGTGCCAGCAGAGTGACTAGCGGGACTGCCTACAACATTCAGTACTTC
>many|TRBD2|TRBJ2-7|TRBV20-1
CSASSGGPYEQYF
TGCAGTGCTAGCAGCGGGGGCCCCTACGAGCAGTACTTC
>once|.|TRBJ1-4|TRBV7-9
CASIISGMANEKLFF
TGTGCCAGCATCATTTCAGGGATGGCTAATGAAAAACTGTTTTTT
>.|.|TRBJ1-1|TRBV11-1
CASNLAPGVEAFF
TGTGCTAGCAACTTAGCGCCGGGGGTTGAAGCTTTCTTT
>.|.|TRBJ1-1|TRBV11-1
CVSSLGPNTEALF
TGCGTCAGCAGCTTGGGACCGAACACTGAAGCTCTCTTT
>few|.|TRBJ2-1|TRBV4-1
CASSPPAGGAYNEQFF
TGCGCCAGCAGTCCCCCGGCGGGCGGGGCCTACAATGAGCAGTTCTTC
>.|.|TRBJ2-1|TRBV28
CASIPLTWRSYNEQFF
TGTGCCAGCATTCCGCTCACATGGCGCTCCTACAATGAGCAGTTCTTC
>.|TRBD1|TRBJ2-5|TRBV6-6
CASRPTPTGGQKTQYF
TGTGCCAGCAGGCCTACTCCCACAGGGGGCCAAAAGACCCAGTACTTC
>many|.|TRBJ2-7|TRBV2
CASSDESSYEQYF
TGTGCCAGCAGTGACGAGAGCTCCTACGAGCAGTACTTC
>.|.|TRBJ1-6|TRBV14
CASNQGGSLSTQF
TGTGCCAGCAACCAAGGGGGATCTTTAAGCACCCAGTTT
>many|.|TRBJ2-1|TRBV29-1
CSVDRGSSYNEQFF
TGCAGCGTTGATAGGGGGAGCTCCTACAATGAGCAGTTCTTC
>once|.|TRBJ1-1|TRBV29-1
CSVVRRGGTEAFF
TGCAGCGTTGTTAGACGGGGTGGCACTGAAGCTTTCTTT
>.|.|TRBJ2-5|TRBV4-1
CASSQDRLGGGTQYF
TGCGCCAGCAGCCAAGATCGGCTGGGGGGAGGGACCCAGTACTTC
>.|.|TRBJ2-3|TRBV28
CASSSELEGSTDTQYF
TGTGCCAGCAGTTCAGAACTAGAGGGAAGCACAGATACGCAGTATTTT
>.|TRBD1|TRBJ1-6|TRBV9
CASSGPTGYTSPLHF
TGTGCCAGCAGCGGCCCGACAGGGTATACATCACCCCTCCACTTT
>many|TRBD1|TRBJ2-2|TRBV20-1
CSATRGQELSGELFF
TGCAGTGCTACCCGAGGACAGGAACTAAGCGGGGAGCTGTTTTTT
>.|.|TRBJ2-1|TRBV5-4
CASSLRSSNEQFF
TGTGCCAGCAGCTTGCGCAGTTCCAATGAGCAGTTCTTT
>.|.|TRBJ2-7|TRBV28
CASSLGGSSYEQYF
TGTGCCAGCAGTTTGGGCGGAAGCTCCTACGAGCAGTACTTC
>once|.|TRBJ2-2|TRBV11-3
CANSQGSGELFF
TGTGCCAATAGTCAGGGGTCCGGGGAGCTGTTTTTT
>once|.|TRBJ1-1|TRBV7-8
CASSPSPRMVDFF
TGTGCCAGCAGCCCCTCCCCTCGAATGGTAGACTTCTTT
>.|TRBD1|TRBJ1-2|TRBV11-2
CASSRGQGYGYTF
TGTGCCAGCAGCCGGGGACAGGGCTATGGCTACACCTTC
>once|.|TRBJ1-1|TRBV6-1
CASTEDRDRVTEAFF
TGTGCCAGCACCGAGGACCGCGATAGGGTCACTGAAGCTTTCTTC
>.|TRBD2|TRBJ2-1|TRBV6-2/TRBV6-3
CASSYSGLVNEEQFF
TGTGCCAGCAGTTACTCCGGACTAGTCAACGAAGAGCAGTTCTTT
>.|.|TRBJ2-7|TRBV24-1
CAISVAQGYEQNF
TGTGCCATCAGTGTAGCGCAGGGTTACGAGCAGAACTTC
>.|.|TRBJ2-7|TRBV20-1
CNAPDNSNEQCF
TGCAATGCCCCGGACAACTCCAACGAGCAGTGCTTC
>.|TRBD2|TRBJ2-7|TRBV6-5
CATSYSRREAAEQYF
TGTGCCACCAGTTACTCGAGACGGGAGGCGGCCGAGCAGTACTTC
>once|.|TRBJ1-1|TRBV29-1
CSVRGTTNTKVFF
TGCAGCGTTCGGGGCACCACCAATACTAAAGTTTTCTTT
>many|TRBD1|TRBJ2-7|TRBV2
CASSAVQGAYEQYF
TGTGCCAGCAGTGCGGTGCAGGGGGCCTACGAGCAGTACTTC
>.|.|TRBJ2-7|TRBV29-1
CSAQGGRDRYVQYF
TGCAGCGCACAGGGAGGCAGGGATAGGTACGTGCAGTACTTC
>.|.|TRBJ2-5|TRBV28
CASSSVQAYQETRYF
TGTGCCAGCAGTTCAGTTCAGGCGTACCAAGAGACCCGGTACTTC
>.|.|TRBJ2-3|TRBV13
CACNLAKQNTDTQYF
TGTGCCTGCAACTTAGCGAAACAGAACACAGATACGCAGTATTTT
>.|.|TRBJ1-5|TRBV6-5
CASTYSAVSRDQPQHF
TGTGCCAGCACTTACTCCGCAGTGTCCCGAGACCAGCCCCAGCATTTT